This T cell receptor beta chain was found in a study of blood T cell repertoires in COVID-19. In terms of age and location, participants ranged from roughly 18 to 90 years and lived in roughly 22 US areas. Cohorts were assigned according to the clinical history that participants reported. Germline CDR1 reads MNHEY; CDR2 reads SMNVEV (reference sequence). This CDR3 has 14 amino acids. V was shortened by 4 bases and J by 3 bases, with 12 bases between the two germline ends. Using immunoSEQ multiplex PCR, the repertoire was profiled, and TCRdb retains in-frame clones only, with some absent. The sample lists more than 200,000 clones, 75% to 95% seen once, with 1.9% in the top ten.

The sample was PBMCs or T cells enriched from blood (not recorded which). The source of this sequence is a young woman who had recovered from COVID-19. The chain is built from TRBV27 and TRBJ1-1; a possible D gene is TRBD1 (6 bases). This CDR3 is CASSSLQGYTEAFF. The CDR3 nucleotides are TGTGCCAGCAGTTCATTACAGGGATACACTGAAGCTTTCTTT.